The text below deals with one TCR beta chain. The antigen remains undetermined. The sample comes from a study of cytomegalovirus exposure and HLA in healthy donors. Whole-study context: Counted in an early data release were roughly 81 million unique TCRs from HLA-typed donors.

PCR was performed using 60 Vbeta and 13 Jbeta primers. Method: immunoSEQ multiplex PCR; TCRdb's copy keeps in-frame clones and lacks some. The table includes about 120,000 clones, roughly 79% detected once. Study outcomes and limitations: The authors listed roughly 150 TCR beta chains as cytomegalovirus-associated.

Germline V gives CDR1 MNHEY, CDR2 SMNVEV (reference sequence). The V gene lost 5 bases and the J gene lost 8 bases, with 16 bases spanning the gap. The CDR3 has 15 amino acids. V usage is TRBV27 and J usage is TRBJ1-6; TRBD1 is a possible D gene (6 bases). The source is a woman aged 18-30 years in good health and CMV-seronegative. Sequenced material: PBMCs. The CDR3 DNA follows: TGTGCCAGCAGTATCACAGGGTATAGGGATTCACCCCTCCACTTT. Encoded protein: CASSITGYRDSPLHF.